This TCR beta chain comes out of a study of shared clonotypes between healthy human individuals. TCRdb keeps only in-frame clones here, not all; method: immunoSEQ multiplex PCR. The table records about 1.4 million clones, around 97% of them present only once. CDR1 is WNHNN and CDR2 is SYGVQD in the germline V gene (reference sequence). The V gene lost 3 bases and the J gene lost 2 bases, with 9 bases spanning the gap. The CDR3 runs to 14 residues. The chain combines TRBV10-1 with TRBJ2-3, with D perhaps matching TRBD1 or TRBD2 (5 bases each). This TCR was recovered from a man aged 30 to 39 in good health. Sequencing input: naive CD4+ T cells sorted from blood. As to subset: CD45RA+ positively selected. The CDR3 sequence: CASSDGGPTDTQYF. CDR3 sequence (DNA): TGCGCCAGCAGTGATGGGGGACCCACAGATACGCAGTATTTT.